These T cell receptor beta chains were read from a single sample in a study of shared clonotypes between healthy human individuals. The repertoire was sequenced with immunoSEQ multiplex PCR; TCRdb's copy has only in-frame clones and lacks some. The repertoire holds about 680,000 clones, with about 90% as singletons. Sequencing was carried out using naive CD8+ T cells sorted from blood. The receptor source for this set is a man aged 30 to 45 in good health. Both conserved end residues are part of each CDR3. D genes are given only for firm matches. The size entry is marked missing in some rows and otherwise reads once, few, many or a size class.

v_gene: TRBV2; j_gene: TRBJ1-1; d_gene: NA; abundance: NA; CDR3nt: TGTGCCAGCAGTGAAGGCCCCGGCCAGTCTGAAGCTTTCTTT; CDR3aa: CASSEGPGQSEAFF
v_gene: TRBV11-2; j_gene: TRBJ2-7; d_gene: TRBD2; abundance: NA; CDR3nt: TGTGCCAGCAGCTTAGGTCTAGCGGGAGAAGTCTACGAGCAGTACTTC; CDR3aa: CASSLGLAGEVYEQYF
v_gene: TRBV5-1; j_gene: TRBJ1-5; d_gene: NA; abundance: NA; CDR3nt: TGCGCCAGCAGCTTGTCCACAGGGATAAATCAGCCCCAGCATTTT; CDR3aa: CASSLSTGINQPQHF
v_gene: TRBV7-8; j_gene: TRBJ1-4; d_gene: NA; abundance: NA; CDR3nt: TGTGCCAGCAGCTTTGAAGGGTCAGGTGAAAAACTGTTTTTT; CDR3aa: CASSFEGSGEKLFF
v_gene: TRBV7-9; j_gene: TRBJ2-1; d_gene: NA; abundance: NA; CDR3nt: TGTGCCAGCAGCTCCAGAACAGGCCTTCGGGTCAATGAGCAGTTCTTC; CDR3aa: CASSSRTGLRVNEQFF
v_gene: TRBV20-1; j_gene: TRBJ2-5; d_gene: NA; abundance: NA; CDR3nt: TGCAGTGGGGGGTCGGGAGAGACCCAGTACTTC; CDR3aa: CSGGSGETQYF
v_gene: TRBV7-8; j_gene: TRBJ2-5; d_gene: TRBD1; abundance: NA; CDR3nt: TGTGCCAGCAGCCACACAGGGGGCACCCGGGAGACCCAGTACTTC; CDR3aa: CASSHTGGTRETQYF
v_gene: TRBV28; j_gene: TRBJ2-7; d_gene: NA; abundance: NA; CDR3nt: TGTGCCAGCAGTTTATTTCCAGGGAAGTCCTACGAGCAGTACTTC; CDR3aa: CASSLFPGKSYEQYF
v_gene: TRBV4-3; j_gene: TRBJ1-3; d_gene: NA; abundance: once; CDR3nt: TGCGCCAGCAGCCAAGATAGTACAGGGAGTGGAAACACCATATATTTT; CDR3aa: CASSQDSTGSGNTIYF
v_gene: TRBV16; j_gene: TRBJ2-1; d_gene: TRBD2; abundance: NA; CDR3nt: TGTGCCAGCAGCCAAGCGGGAGGGCACAACAATGAGCAGTTCTTC; CDR3aa: CASSQAGGHNNEQFF
v_gene: TRBV7-9; j_gene: TRBJ2-1; d_gene: NA; abundance: NA; CDR3nt: TGTGCCAGCAGCTTAGGTAGGGCCCCCTACAATGAGCAGTTCTTC; CDR3aa: CASSLGRAPYNEQFF
v_gene: TRBV11-2; j_gene: TRBJ2-7; d_gene: NA; abundance: NA; CDR3nt: TGTGCCAGCAGCTTATCACCTGGTAGCGGATTCTCCTACGAGCAGTACTTC; CDR3aa: CASSLSPGSGFSYEQYF
v_gene: TRBV28; j_gene: TRBJ2-1; d_gene: TRBD2; abundance: NA; CDR3nt: TGTGCCAGCGCTGAAACTAGCGGAACCTACAATGAGCAGTTCTTC; CDR3aa: CASAETSGTYNEQFF
v_gene: TRBV19; j_gene: TRBJ2-7; d_gene: NA; abundance: NA; CDR3nt: TGTGCCAGTAGTATCTCCCCCGAGAGCTCCTACGAGCAGTACTTC; CDR3aa: CASSISPESSYEQYF
v_gene: TRBV5-1; j_gene: TRBJ2-7; d_gene: NA; abundance: NA; CDR3nt: TGCGCCAGCAGCTTTAGTAGCGCGCAGGGGCACGAGCAGTACTTC; CDR3aa: CASSFSSAQGHEQYF
v_gene: TRBV2; j_gene: TRBJ2-7; d_gene: NA; abundance: few; CDR3nt: TGTGCCAGCAGTGAAGGCTGGACGGTCTCCTACGAGCAGTACTTC; CDR3aa: CASSEGWTVSYEQYF
v_gene: TRBV5-1; j_gene: TRBJ2-7; d_gene: TRBD2; abundance: once; CDR3nt: TGCGCCAGCAGCTTGGGAGGGACTAACTACGAGCAGTACTTC; CDR3aa: CASSLGGTNYEQYF
v_gene: TRBV5-1; j_gene: TRBJ2-7; d_gene: NA; abundance: NA; CDR3nt: TGCGCCAGCAGAAGTTTGGGAGAAGGCGCATCCTACGAGCAGTACTTC; CDR3aa: CASRSLGEGASYEQYF
v_gene: TRBV10-2; j_gene: TRBJ2-5; d_gene: NA; abundance: NA; CDR3nt: TGCGCCAGCAGGGGCAGGGCCGAAGAGACCCAGTACTTC; CDR3aa: CASRGRAEETQYF
v_gene: TRBV7-9; j_gene: TRBJ2-1; d_gene: NA; abundance: once; CDR3nt: TGTGCCAGCAGCTTAGTGGCTCCTTCGTACAATGAGCAGTTCTTC; CDR3aa: CASSLVAPSYNEQFF
v_gene: TRBV19; j_gene: TRBJ2-3; d_gene: NA; abundance: many; CDR3nt: TGTGCCAGTACCTCAGGCCAGGGCACAGATACGCAGTATTTT; CDR3aa: CASTSGQGTDTQYF
v_gene: TRBV28; j_gene: TRBJ2-7; d_gene: TRBD2; abundance: NA; CDR3nt: TGTGCCACCCGACTAGCGGGAGTCGGGGAGCAGTACTTC; CDR3aa: CATRLAGVGEQYF
v_gene: TRBV5-1; j_gene: TRBJ1-3; d_gene: NA; abundance: NA; CDR3nt: TGCGCCAGCAGCCCCGGGACATCTGGAAACACCATATATTTT; CDR3aa: CASSPGTSGNTIYF
v_gene: TRBV28; j_gene: TRBJ2-7; d_gene: TRBD2; abundance: NA; CDR3nt: TGTGCCAGCACGGGGGGCTACGAGCAGTACTTC; CDR3aa: CASTGGYEQYF
v_gene: TRBV5-1; j_gene: TRBJ2-3; d_gene: TRBD2; abundance: NA; CDR3nt: TGCGCCAGCAGAAAACTAGCGGGAGGGGATACGCAGTATTTT; CDR3aa: CASRKLAGGDTQYF
v_gene: TRBV11-2; j_gene: TRBJ2-4; d_gene: NA; abundance: NA; CDR3nt: TGTGCCAGCAGCTTAGTTAGGGGAACCGAGACCAAAAACATTCAGTACTTC; CDR3aa: CASSLVRGTETKNIQYF
v_gene: TRBV7-3; j_gene: TRBJ2-1; d_gene: TRBD2; abundance: NA; CDR3nt: TGTGCCAGCAGCACGTCTGAGGGACTAGCGGGAGGGGCCTACAATGAGCAGTTCTTC; CDR3aa: CASSTSEGLAGGAYNEQFF
v_gene: TRBV6-5; j_gene: TRBJ2-3; d_gene: NA; abundance: NA; CDR3nt: TGTGCCAGCACCTACAGCTTTACAGATACGCAGTATTTT; CDR3aa: CASTYSFTDTQYF
v_gene: TRBV15; j_gene: TRBJ2-7; d_gene: TRBD1; abundance: few; CDR3nt: TGTGCCACCGGGCCGCGACAGGGTCCTTACGAGCAGTACTTC; CDR3aa: CATGPRQGPYEQYF
v_gene: TRBV5-1; j_gene: TRBJ2-1; d_gene: TRBD2; abundance: NA; CDR3nt: TGCGCCAGCAGCGTTACTAGCGGGAGGGCCAATGAGCAGTTCTTC; CDR3aa: CASSVTSGRANEQFF
v_gene: TRBV2; j_gene: TRBJ2-2; d_gene: NA; abundance: few; CDR3nt: TGTGCCAGCTTCGGCGGGGAGCTGTTTTTT; CDR3aa: CASFGGELFF
v_gene: TRBV7-9; j_gene: TRBJ2-1; d_gene: NA; abundance: NA; CDR3nt: TGTGCCAGCAGCGAGGGAGGTTCCTACAATGAGCAGTTCTTC; CDR3aa: CASSEGGSYNEQFF
v_gene: TRBV30; j_gene: TRBJ1-5; d_gene: TRBD1; abundance: NA; CDR3nt: TGTGCCTGGAGTGTTTTGCCAGGGGGCCGTCAGCCCCAGCATTTT; CDR3aa: CAWSVLPGGRQPQHF
v_gene: TRBV9; j_gene: TRBJ2-3; d_gene: TRBD2; abundance: NA; CDR3nt: TGTGCCAGCAGCGGGACTAGCGGGGATACGCAGTATTTT; CDR3aa: CASSGTSGDTQYF
v_gene: TRBV5-1; j_gene: TRBJ1-1; d_gene: NA; abundance: NA; CDR3nt: TGCGCCAGCAGCTTGGAGGGGCGGAACACTGAAGCTTTCTTT; CDR3aa: CASSLEGRNTEAFF
v_gene: TRBV9; j_gene: TRBJ2-3; d_gene: TRBD2; abundance: NA; CDR3nt: TGTGCCAGCAGCCCGAGCGGGAGGGTGACAGATACGCAGTATTTT; CDR3aa: CASSPSGRVTDTQYF
v_gene: TRBV7-8; j_gene: TRBJ2-2; d_gene: NA; abundance: NA; CDR3nt: TGTGCCAGCAGCTTTATTCGTAGAGCGGACACCGGGGAGCTGTTTTTT; CDR3aa: CASSFIRRADTGELFF
v_gene: TRBV27; j_gene: TRBJ2-1; d_gene: TRBD2; abundance: once; CDR3nt: TGTGCCAGCAGTGTATTACTAGCGGGATACAATGAGCAGTTCTTC; CDR3aa: CASSVLLAGYNEQFF
v_gene: TRBV10-3; j_gene: TRBJ2-2; d_gene: NA; abundance: NA; CDR3nt: TGTGCCATCAGTCCGATAGCGAGCAACACGAACACCGGGGAGCTGTTTTTT; CDR3aa: CAISPIASNTNTGELFF
v_gene: TRBV15; j_gene: TRBJ2-3; d_gene: TRBD1; abundance: NA; CDR3nt: TGTGCCACCAGCAAACAGGACAGGGTCGGTCAGTATTTT; CDR3aa: CATSKQDRVGQYF
v_gene: TRBV7-9; j_gene: TRBJ2-1; d_gene: NA; abundance: NA; CDR3nt: TGTGCCAGCAGCGCTTCACCGGGACCCGAGGGGAATGAGCAGTTCTTC; CDR3aa: CASSASPGPEGNEQFF
v_gene: TRBV10-3; j_gene: TRBJ2-2; d_gene: NA; abundance: NA; CDR3nt: TGTGCCATCAGCGACCTTCAGGGGTACGGGGAGCTGTTTTTT; CDR3aa: CAISDLQGYGELFF
v_gene: TRBV5-5; j_gene: TRBJ2-7; d_gene: TRBD2; abundance: NA; CDR3nt: TGTGCCAGCAGCCAGACTAGCGGGAGTTTCGAGCAGTACTTC; CDR3aa: CASSQTSGSFEQYF
v_gene: TRBV7-9; j_gene: TRBJ1-2; d_gene: NA; abundance: NA; CDR3nt: TGTGCCAGCAGCTTAGCTAATAACTATGGCTACACCTTC; CDR3aa: CASSLANNYGYTF
v_gene: TRBV28; j_gene: TRBJ2-1; d_gene: NA; abundance: NA; CDR3nt: TGTGCCAGCAGATCAGGAGCTAGTTTCTCCTACAATGAGCAGTTCTTC; CDR3aa: CASRSGASFSYNEQFF
v_gene: TRBV7-9; j_gene: TRBJ1-2; d_gene: NA; abundance: NA; CDR3nt: TGTGCCAGCAGCTTAGTGGGGGAAGCTAACTATGGCTACACCTTC; CDR3aa: CASSLVGEANYGYTF
v_gene: TRBV7-2; j_gene: TRBJ2-4; d_gene: TRBD2; abundance: NA; CDR3nt: TGTGCCAGCAGCCCCTCGGGGGGAACCAAAAACATTCAGTACTTC; CDR3aa: CASSPSGGTKNIQYF
v_gene: TRBV7-9; j_gene: TRBJ2-2; d_gene: NA; abundance: NA; CDR3nt: TGTGCCAGCAGCTACCCAGGGGTAGGCACCGGGGAGCTGTTTTTT; CDR3aa: CASSYPGVGTGELFF
v_gene: TRBV6-4; j_gene: TRBJ2-6; d_gene: NA; abundance: NA; CDR3nt: TGTGCCAGCAGTATCTCAACACGACAAAGTCGGGCCAACGTCCTGACTTTC; CDR3aa: CASSISTRQSRANVLTF
v_gene: TRBV6-6; j_gene: TRBJ2-7; d_gene: NA; abundance: once; CDR3nt: TGTGCCAGCAGTTACTTCAGGGGCTACGAGCAGTACTTC; CDR3aa: CASSYFRGYEQYF
v_gene: TRBV27; j_gene: TRBJ2-7; d_gene: TRBD1; abundance: once; CDR3nt: TGTGCCAGCAGCCGAGCGGGACAGGGTTCGTACGAGCAGTACTTC; CDR3aa: CASSRAGQGSYEQYF
v_gene: TRBV5-1; j_gene: TRBJ2-7; d_gene: NA; abundance: once; CDR3nt: TGCGCCAGCAGCTTGGTAGGTTTGGGTCAGGAGCAGTACTTC; CDR3aa: CASSLVGLGQEQYF
v_gene: TRBV5-5; j_gene: TRBJ2-7; d_gene: NA; abundance: once; CDR3nt: TGTGCCAGCAGCTTCGGGTACTCCTACGAGCAGTACTTC; CDR3aa: CASSFGYSYEQYF
v_gene: TRBV7-2; j_gene: TRBJ2-2; d_gene: TRBD1; abundance: once; CDR3nt: TGTGCCAGCAGCTTTAGGGGGCAGGGCGGGGAGCTGTTTTTT; CDR3aa: CASSFRGQGGELFF
v_gene: TRBV6-1; j_gene: TRBJ2-1; d_gene: NA; abundance: NA; CDR3nt: TGTGCCAGCAGTTGGACAGTCCGGGTGGACAATGAGCAGTTCTTC; CDR3aa: CASSWTVRVDNEQFF